This TCR beta chain came from a study of a mutant IDH1 vaccine in newly diagnosed glioma. Whole-study findings and limits: Detectable vaccine-induced immune responses arose in 80% to 95% of patients.

This clone was seen a few times. Antigen unknown. This sample's time point: baseline, week 1 (first vaccination visit). Treatment in this sample: pre-vaccination baseline after standard-of-care therapy. Assay: immunoSEQ multiplex PCR; the TCRdb copy retains only in-frame clones and omits some. Among 95,000 to 100,000 clones listed, around nine tenths were seen once. The CDR3 covers 16 residues. Trimming shortened V by 4 bases and J by 2 bases, and 17 bases separated the two germline ends. CDR1 and CDR2 from the germline V gene are LNHDA and SQIVND (reference sequence). The V call is TRBV19, the J call TRBJ1-1; D call uncertain. The source material was PBMCs, sampled from a glioma patient treated with radiotherapy, temozolomide or both. The receptor comes from a woman between 45 and 60 years old with glioma. The CDR3 nucleotides are TGTGCCAGTAGTAGCCCCCTCCAGACGGTTAACACTGAAGCTTTCTTT. It specifies CASSSPLQTVNTEAFF.